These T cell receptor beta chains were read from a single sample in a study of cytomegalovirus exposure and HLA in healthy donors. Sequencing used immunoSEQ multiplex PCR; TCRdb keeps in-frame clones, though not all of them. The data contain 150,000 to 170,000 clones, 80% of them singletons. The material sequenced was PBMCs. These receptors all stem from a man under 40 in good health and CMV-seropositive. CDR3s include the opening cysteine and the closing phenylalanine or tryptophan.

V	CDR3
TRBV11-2	CASSPGGGKAQYF
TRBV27	CASSSLRDSYGYTF
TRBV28	CASSQNQPQHF
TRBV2	CASSGQGLANTEAFF
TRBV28	CASWRERTGELFF
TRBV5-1	CASSSPGQGVYEQYF
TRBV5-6	CASSLIGGWYEQYF
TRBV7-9	CASSFSLSNEQFF
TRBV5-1	CASSPAGGDTEAFF
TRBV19	CASSILQGDQPQHF
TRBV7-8	CASSSMGQGIETQYF
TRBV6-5	CASSPLGGEPQHF
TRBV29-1	CSGRGTGFDNEQFF
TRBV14	CASSQGTSGGADTQYF
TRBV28	CASSRQGEDQPQHF
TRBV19	CASQIAGTSGYNEQFF
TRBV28	CGTLATGANVLTF
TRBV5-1	CASSLAREDTGTQYF